This section outlines one T cell receptor beta chain sequence together with its context. In Seattle, patients joined the study during active infection and were tracked longitudinally. The sample belongs to a study of blood T cell repertoires in COVID-19. Source study methods: Amplifying reference gene primers gave estimates of nucleated cell counts. Here immunoSEQ multiplex PCR was the method, and the copy in TCRdb shows in-frame clones only, minus some. That table is the source of V, J and clone size, and D and trimming were worked out from the DNA. The repertoire holds about 220,000 clones, with around 86% as singletons. Trimming cost V 3 bases and J 1 base, with 10 bases left between them. Germline V CDR1 and CDR2: SGHRS, YFSETQ. The CDR3 covers 14 residues.

The source of this sequence is a woman in her 70s with COVID-19, enrolled during active disease. Sequenced sample: peripheral blood. This chain joins TRBV5-1 and TRBJ1-1; D not certain. The CDR3 nucleotides are TGCGCCAGCAGCTCCCCATCGGGGAACACTGAAGCTTTCTTT. As protein: CASSSPSGNTEAFF.